This entry features one T cell receptor (beta chain) sequence. Its antigen is unidentified. This sample stems from a study of T cells expressing NK-cell markers. Study as a whole: One of the eight sequenced donors was seronegative, whereas the other seven were HCMV-seropositive.

Template switching by 5'RACE with UMIs generated the TCR beta cDNA. Reanalyzing the 5' RACE reads, TCRdb keeps one entry per CDR3 protein, without DNA. This sample lists roughly 300,000 distinct CDR3 sequences; its ten largest clones have roughly 4.2%. Overall study results and limits: Topping the CD3+CD56-NKG2C+ fraction as well were these clonotypes, in a few donors. As a fraction of CD8+ T cells, dominant NKG2C+ clonotypes reached roughly 1.0-7.5% in over 5 donors.

Looked up from germline, CDR1 is MNHEY and CDR2 is SVGEGT. The CDR3 is made up of 14 amino acids. The J gene is TRBJ1-5, the V gene TRBV6-2 or TRBV6-3; the TRBD1 assignment by TCRdb is unverifiable without DNA. Input material: blood T cells: a sorted CD56 or NKG2C T cell subset, CD4+ or CD8+ T cells, or bulk PBMC T cells (not recorded which). The TCR comes from a woman aged 18 to 75 in good health. CDR3 amino acids: CASSFVGANQPQHF.